Presented here are 7 T cell receptor beta chains from one specimen sequenced in a study of T cells in localized non-small cell lung cancer. The data were produced by immunoSEQ multiplex PCR, yet TCRdb's version contains in-frame clones alone and is incomplete. This repertoire shows over 15,000 clones, roughly 85% found once; its top ten account for approximately 20%. The input for sequencing was peripheral blood, taken before any cancer treatment. The receptors come from a male donor at least 60 years old with stage I lung adenocarcinoma.

The V gene is TRBV2, the J gene TRBJ2-6, with D perhaps TRBD1 (5 bases). The CDR3 contains 15 residues. Trimming shortened V by 11 bases and J by 2 bases, and 16 bases separated the two germline ends. Germline V gives CDR1 SNHLY, CDR2 FYNNEI. Here the CDR3 reads CASTLGVTGANVLTF. CDR3 nucleotide sequence: TGTGCCTCGACCCTAGGGGTGACTGGGGCCAACGTCCTGACTTTC.

V gene TRBV19 combines with J gene TRBJ2-3, with a possible D match to TRBD1 (5 bases). The CDR3 is 13 residues long. In germline, CDR1 is LNHDA, CDR2 SQIVND (reference sequence). Deletions cut 5 bases from V and 7 bases from J, with 13 bases between. DNA for the CDR3: TGTGCCAGTAGTCCCAGTCAGGGATATACGCAGTATTTT. It is translated as CASSPSQGYTQYF.

The rearrangement uses TRBV6-5 and TRBJ2-5; D is tentatively TRBD1 or TRBD2 (5 bases each). Trimming took 7 bases from V and 4 from J, leaving 10 bases between them. The CDR3 covers 12 residues. Looked up from germline, CDR1 is MNHEY and CDR2 is SVGAGI. CDR3 in DNA: TGTGCCAGCAATACGAGGGGAGAGACCCAGTACTTC. Protein sequence: CASNTRGETQYF.

This chain connects TRBV5-5 to TRBJ1-4, with D possibly being TRBD1 (5 bases). V was pared by 3 bases and J by 2 bases, with 8 bases between. The CDR3 contains 14 residues. Germline CDR1 SGHKS, CDR2 YYEKEE (reference sequence). The CDR3 sequence is CASSSSGTNEKLFF. The CDR3 coding sequence is TGTGCCAGCAGCTCCTCAGGGACTAATGAAAAACTGTTTTTT.

This clone has just a few counts. The chain is built from TRBV14 and TRBJ2-3; D not resolved. V lost 2 bases and J lost 0, with 9 bases in between. CDR1 and CDR2 (germline): SGHDN, FVKESK. The CDR3 spans 15 residues. The CDR3 here is CASSQYQASTDTQYF. The CDR3 DNA sequence: TGTGCCAGCAGCCAATATCAGGCAAGCACAGATACGCAGTATTTT.

V gene TRBV2 combines with J gene TRBJ2-5; perhaps TRBD1 as D (6 bases). This CDR3 comprises 13 residues. Germline CDR1 reads SNHLY; CDR2 reads FYNNEI. Trimming removed 5 bases from V and 5 bases from J, with 12 bases in between. The CDR3 DNA follows: TGTGCCAGCAGTATACAGGGTTGGGAGACCCAGTACTTC. This encodes CASSIQGWETQYF. The full variable domain, its missing parts supplied by reference TRBV2 and TRBJ2-5, is EPEVTQTPSHQVTQMGQEVILRCVPISNHLYFYWYRQILGQKVEFLVSFYNNEISEKSEIFDDQFSVERPDGSNFTLKIRSTKLEDSAMYFCASSIQGWETQYFGPGTRLLVL.

The V call is TRBV7-9, the J call TRBJ1-1; weak D call: TRBD1 (5 bases). The V gene's germline CDR1 is SEHNR and CDR2 FQNEAQ (reference sequence). The CDR3 extends over 16 amino acids. V dropped 5 bases and J dropped 0 bases, with 16 bases sitting between them. CDR3 nucleotide sequence: TGTGCCAGCAGCCCTACCCTTCCAGGGATGAACACTGAAGCTTTCTTT. Residues: CASSPTLPGMNTEAFF.